Only a few counts were recorded for the clone carrying this TCR beta chain. The antigen is unknown. The germline V gene encodes CDR1 SGHRS and CDR2 YFSETQ. The CDR3 spans 15 residues. V dropped 5 bases and J dropped 2; count of bases not matched to a gene: 10. This entry comes from a study of T cells in Graves' hyperthyroidism and ophthalmopathy. Study overall: Before treatment of any kind, peripheral blood was taken at initial diagnosis. Study-wide findings and caveats: Ophthalmopathy stood apart from stable hyperthyroidism in a 13 V-J model. The blood repertoire included most of the expanded thyroid clonotypes above 0.001.

Clinical symptoms, serum thyroxine and TRAb, thyroid ultrasound and orbital computed tomography together formed the diagnostic basis. RNA transcripts yielded amplified TCR beta CDR3 regions. A first-round RT-PCR of the TCR CDR3 used the HTBI primer set. One entry per CDR3 protein results from TCRdb running MiXCR on the multiplex PCR reads. The sample contains 490,000 or so distinct CDR3 sequences, around a fifth of which appear only once. Sequenced material: blood. The clonotype originates from a woman between 65 and 79 years old with Graves' ophthalmopathy. V is TRBV5-1 and J is TRBJ2-7, with 7 bases lining up with TRBD2. The CDR3 reads CASSGSGGSPYEQYF. In DNA, the CDR3 is TGCGCCAGCAGTGGGTCGGGCGGGAGCCCCTACGAGCAGTACTTC.